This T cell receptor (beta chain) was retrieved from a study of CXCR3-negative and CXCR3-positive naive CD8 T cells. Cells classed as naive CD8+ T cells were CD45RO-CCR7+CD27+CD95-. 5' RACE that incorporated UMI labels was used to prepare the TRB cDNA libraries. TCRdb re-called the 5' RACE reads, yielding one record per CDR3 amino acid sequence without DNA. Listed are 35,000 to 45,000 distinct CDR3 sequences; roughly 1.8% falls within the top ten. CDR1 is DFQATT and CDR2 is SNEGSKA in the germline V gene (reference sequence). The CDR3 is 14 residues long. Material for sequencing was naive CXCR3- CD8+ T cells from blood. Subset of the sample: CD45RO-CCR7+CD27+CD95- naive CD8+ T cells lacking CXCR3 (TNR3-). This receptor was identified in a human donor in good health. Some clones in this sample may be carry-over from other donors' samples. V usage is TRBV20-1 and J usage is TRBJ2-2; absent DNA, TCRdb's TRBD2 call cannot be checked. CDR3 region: CSARGDYDTGELFF.